Below are 26 T cell receptor beta chains sequenced from a single sample in a study of metastatic and nonmetastatic thyroid tumors. TCRdb re-called the PCR reads through MiXCR. Among around 20,000 clones listed, roughly 15% were seen once. None of the patients had undergone any treatment ahead of thyroid surgery. The sequencing sample was made of blood. The receptors shown here come from a male donor with papillary thyroid cancer or a benign thyroid nodule (not recorded which). Some clones in this sample may be carry-over from other donors' samples.

The DNA of the CDR3 is TGTGCCACAGGGGACAGGGGGGGGTATGAGCAGTTCTTC. Its translation is CATGDRGGYEQFF. The chain uses TRBV11-1 and TRBJ2-1; TRBD1 matches 11 bases. The CDR3 loop spans 13 amino acids. V gave up 10 bases and J gave up 8 bases; unmatched junction bases: 7. The germline CDR1 and CDR2 sequences are SGHAT and FQDESV (reference sequence).

Comments on this clone: A much more abundant neighbour one base away suggests this may be a read error. The chain links TRBV10-2 to TRBJ1-1; unclear D gene. The CDR3 has 13 residues. Trimming pared 11 bases from V and 2 bases from J, leaving 15 bases between. Germline loops: CDR1 WSHSY, CDR2 SAAADI. The CDR3: CAGIIHGNTEAFF. CDR3 nucleotides: TGCGCCGGCATTATACACGGAAACACTGAAGCTTTCTTT.

In its sample, this clone is medium-sized (0.01 to 0.1%). The DNA for the CDR3 is TGTGCCAGCAGTGACAGGGCGGGCACAGATACGCAGTATTTT. Translating it yields CASSDRAGTDTQYF. The rearrangement links TRBV6-4 to TRBJ2-3; D remains unclear. This CDR3 is 14 amino acids long. CDR1 is MRHNA, CDR2 SNTAGT, per germline. V was cut by 2 bases and J by 1 base, with 7 bases left in between.

This clone was recorded many times. The chain combines TRBV12-3 or TRBV12-4 with TRBJ1-6; D unclear. The V gene lost 2 bases and the J gene lost 5 bases, with 10 bases spanning the gap. The CDR3 sequence is 15 residues long. As DNA, the CDR3 is TGTGCCAGCAGTTTATTTTTGCAAAATAATTCACCCCTCCACTTT. Translation: CASSLFLQNNSPLHF.

The table lists this clone with many counts. The chain combines TRBV13 with TRBJ2-5; TRBD1 aligns across 10 bases. The CDR3 spans 13 residues. The germline V gene has CDR1 PRHDT and CDR2 FYEKMQ (reference sequence). The V segment lost 5 bases and the J segment 9 bases; nucleotides outside the gene matches: 6. CDR3 sequence reads: CASSHGTGDPQYF. The CDR3 nucleotides are TGTGCCAGCAGCCACGGGACAGGGGACCCCCAGTACTTC. Full variable domain (missing parts from reference TRBV13 and TRBJ2-5): AAGVIQSPRHLIKEKRETATLKCYPIPRHDTVYWYQQGPGQDPQFLISFYEKMQSDKGSIPDRFSAQQFSDYHSELNMSSLELGDSALYFCASSHGTGDPQYFGPGTRLLVL.

This clone was seen at least ten times. The chain couples TRBV29-1 to TRBJ2-3; either TRBD1 or TRBD2 may supply D (6 bases each). Per the germline V gene, CDR1 is SQVTM and CDR2 is ANQGSEA. The CDR3 has 12 amino acids. Deletions cut 8 bases from V and 4 bases from J, with 13 bases between. The CDR3 DNA reads TGCAGCTCCCGCCGGGGGCCAGATACGCAGTATTTT. The encoded protein is CSSRRGPDTQYF.

The chain carries TRBV6-4 and TRBJ2-3; 11 nucleotides align to TRBD2. CDR3 length: 15 residues. CDR1 is MRHNA and CDR2 is SNTAGT in the germline V gene. Trimming at V came to 2 bases and at J to 11 bases, leaving 9 bases not matched to a gene. CDR3 sequence (DNA): TGTGCCAGCAGTGACACTAGCGGGAGCAAAGAGAAGCAGTATTTT. Residues: CASSDTSGSKEKQYF.

This clone was counted many times. The gene calls are TRBV7-6 and TRBJ2-1; D not resolved. The V gene lost 7 bases and the J gene lost 5 bases, with 15 bases spanning the gap. Germline V gene data show CDR1 as SGHVS and CDR2 as FNYEAQ. The CDR3 runs 14 residues. The CDR3 region is CASNQAYLNNEQFF. DNA for the CDR3: TGTGCCAGCAACCAGGCGTACCTCAACAATGAGCAGTTCTTC. Full variable domain (missing parts from reference TRBV7-6 and TRBJ2-1): GAGVSQSPRYKVTKRGQDVALRCDPISGHVSLYWYRQALGQGPEFLTYFNYEAQQDKSGLPNDRFSAERPEGSISTLTIQRTEQRDSAMYRCASNQAYLNNEQFFGPGTRLTVL.

This clone was seen repeatedly, ten times or more. The chain carries TRBV6-1 and TRBJ1-2; 7 bases are shared with TRBD1. CDR1 and CDR2 (germline): MNHNS, SASEGT. V dropped 6 bases and J dropped 2; count of bases not matched to a gene: 12. This CDR3 is 16 amino acids long. CDR3 coding DNA: TGTGCCAGCAGCTACATGAACACAGGGGAGAACTATGGCTACACCTTC. Translation gives CASSYMNTGENYGYTF.

This clone came up once. The V and J genes are TRBV20-1 and TRBJ1-1; 9 nucleotides line up with TRBD1. The CDR3 loop spans 17 amino acids. V shed 1 base and J 4 bases; nucleotides not matched to a gene: 13. Germline CDR1 is DFQATT and CDR2 is SNEGSKA (reference sequence). The CDR3 reads CSARVTPGQGVGTEAFF. CDR3 in DNA: TGCAGTGCTAGAGTGACCCCGGGACAGGGCGTGGGCACTGAAGCTTTCTTT.

This clone was counted ten times or more. This chain links TRBV6-1 with TRBJ2-1; 12 positions agree with TRBD2. The CDR3 consists of 18 residues. V shed 1 base and J 3 bases; nucleotides not matched to a gene: 7. The germline V gene encodes CDR1 MNHNS and CDR2 SASEGT. The CDR3 DNA is TGTGCCAGCAGTGAAGAAGAAGAGGGACTAGCGGGCTACAATGAGCAGTTCTTC. Amino acid sequence: CASSEEEEGLAGYNEQFF.

This clone occurred many times. The chain carries TRBV2 and TRBJ1-5; maybe TRBD1 (5 bases). V was trimmed by 6 bases and J by 2 bases, leaving 17 bases between them. CDR3 length: 16 residues. The V gene's germline CDR1 is SNHLY and CDR2 FYNNEI. The CDR3 bases are TGTGCCAGCAGCGCTCGCGTCGGGGGTGGCAATCAGCCCCAGCATTTT. It yields the protein CASSARVGGGNQPQHF. Variable domain in full (rest from reference TRBV2 and TRBJ1-5): EPEVTQTPSHQVTQMGQEVILRCVPISNHLYFYWYRQILGQKVEFLVSFYNNEISEKSEIFDDQFSVERPDGSNFTLKIRSTKLEDSAMYFCASSARVGGGNQPQHFGDGTRLSIL.

In its sample, this clone is medium-sized. The chain combines TRBV4-3 with TRBJ2-2, with TRBD2 as a possible D gene (5 bases). Germline values: CDR1 LGHNA, CDR2 YSLEER. This CDR3 region has 16 residues. V was shortened by 5 bases and J by 2 bases, with 15 bases between the two germline ends. The CDR3 sequence is CASSESSGLNTGELFF. CDR3 coding DNA: TGCGCCAGCAGCGAGTCGAGCGGCTTAAACACCGGGGAGCTGTTTTTT.

This clone was recorded at least ten times. The chain joins TRBV7-2 to TRBJ2-7; D may be TRBD2 (5 bases). V was cut by 0 bases and J by 3 bases, with 6 bases left in between. CDR1 is SGHTA, CDR2 FQGNSA, per germline. The CDR3 extends over 13 amino acids. CDR3 coding DNA: TGTGCCAGCAGCTTAGCTAGCGTCTACGAGCAGTACTTC. Translated: CASSLASVYEQYF.

This clone was observed many times. The genes are TRBV7-9 and TRBJ2-5; TRBD2 aligns across 10 bases. The J segment lost 5 bases and the V segment lost 5 bases, leaving 14 bases of the junction unmatched. CDR1 and CDR2 (germline): SEHNR, FQNEAQ (reference sequence). The CDR3 runs to 17 residues. The CDR3 reads CASSPRPEREGWETQYF. The CDR3 DNA reads as TGTGCCAGCAGCCCCCGTCCCGAGCGGGAGGGTTGGGAGACCCAGTACTTC.

This clone was seen repeatedly, ten times or more. V is TRBV15 and J is TRBJ2-1; the match to TRBD2 covers 8 bases. The ends lost 0 bases at V and 9 bases at J; junction bases unmatched: 7. From germline, CDR1 is LNHNV and CDR2 YYDKDF (reference sequence). The CDR3 is 15 residues long. The CDR3 loop reads CATSRDRTSLGEQFF. CDR3 DNA: TGTGCCACCAGCAGAGATCGGACTAGCTTGGGTGAGCAGTTCTTC. Together with reference TRBV15 and TRBJ2-1, the CDR3 gives the full variable domain: DAMVIQNPRYQVTQFGKPVTLSCSQTLNHNVMYWYQQKSSQAPKLLFHYYDKDFNNEADTPDNFQSRRPNTSFCFLDIRSPGLGDTAMYLCATSRDRTSLGEQFFGPGTRLTVL.

The sample holds many counts of this clone. This chain joins TRBV3-1 and TRBJ2-7; TRBD2 matches at 11 bases. Germline-derived CDR1 and CDR2 are LGHDT and YNNKEL (reference sequence). CDR3 size: 14 residues. After removal of 6 bases from V and 6 bases from J, the junction contained 7 bases not matched to a gene. The CDR3: CASRGTSGWREQYF. The CDR3 DNA sequence: TGTGCCAGCAGGGGGACTAGCGGTTGGCGCGAGCAGTACTTC.

This clone was detected ten times or more. This chain links TRBV3-1 with TRBJ2-5; 11 bases match TRBD1. The V gene end was trimmed by 8 bases and the J gene end by 1 base; junction bases not matched to a gene: 6. The germline V gene has CDR1 LGHDT and CDR2 YNNKEL (reference sequence). The CDR3 extends over 15 amino acids. The CDR3 reads CASGGTGGFQETQYF. The CDR3 DNA follows: TGTGCCAGCGGAGGGACAGGGGGATTCCAAGAGACCCAGTACTTC.

The rearrangement uses TRBV11-2 and TRBJ1-2; D remains unclear. The CDR3 length is 13 residues. V was pared by 3 bases and J by 8 bases, with 13 bases between. Germline V gives CDR1 SGHAT, CDR2 FQNNGV. Here the CDR3 reads CASSLLAGGGYTF. The CDR3 bases are TGTGCCAGCAGCTTGTTGGCAGGCGGCGGCTACACCTTC.

This chain uses TRBV30 with TRBJ1-5; 7 nucleotides match TRBD1. Germline-derived CDR1 and CDR2 are GTSNPN and SVGIG (reference sequence). The CDR3 covers 15 residues. J was trimmed by 4 bases and V by 5 bases; bases with no gene match: 11. CDR3 bases: TGTGCCTGGGTGAAATCGGACAGGAAAAATCAGCCCCAGCATTTT. It is translated as CAWVKSDRKNQPQHF. Together with reference TRBV30 and TRBJ1-5, the CDR3 gives the full variable domain: SQTIHQWPATLVQPVGSPLSLECTVEGTSNPNLYWYRQAAGRGLQLLFYSVGIGQISSEVPQNLSASRPQDRQFILSSKKLLLSDSGFYLCAWVKSDRKNQPQHFGDGTRLSIL.

In its sample, this clone was seen many times. The J gene is TRBJ2-7, the V gene TRBV20-1; TRBD2 agrees at 11 bases. With 0 bases clipped from V and 3 bases from J, the junction kept 7 bases outside the gene matches. The CDR3 sequence is 16 residues long. CDR1 and CDR2 from the germline V gene are DFQATT and SNEGSKA (reference sequence). This CDR3 reads CSARDLLAGDIYEQYF. DNA for the CDR3: TGCAGTGCTAGAGATCTACTAGCGGGAGACATCTACGAGCAGTACTTC.

The rearrangement uses TRBV20-1 and TRBJ2-3; D remains unclear. The CDR3 sequence is 13 residues long. V lost 6 bases and J lost 11, with 21 bases in between. From germline, CDR1 is DFQATT and CDR2 SNEGSKA (reference sequence). The CDR3 here is CSALPLSKEKQYF. CDR3 coding DNA: TGCAGTGCCTTACCCTTGAGTAAAGAGAAGCAGTATTTT.

The V gene is TRBV7-9, the J gene TRBJ1-5, with 8 positions matching TRBD1. Germline V lookup: CDR1 SEHNR, CDR2 FQNEAQ (reference sequence). The junction had 8 bases not matched to a gene; V was cut back by 5 bases and J by 5 bases. This CDR3 contains 15 residues. CDR3: CASSDRGGGYQPQHF. Written as DNA, the CDR3 is TGTGCCAGCAGCGACAGGGGCGGCGGGTATCAGCCCCAGCATTTT.

By sample share, this clone is medium-sized. V is TRBV12-3 or TRBV12-4 and J is TRBJ2-7; 7 positions agree with TRBD2. The CDR3 is made up of 14 amino acids. After removal of 6 bases from V and 4 bases from J, the junction contained 9 bases not matched to a gene. Written as DNA, the CDR3 is TGTGCCAGCAGCTATATAGCGGGTCAATACGAGCAGTACTTC. Translating gives CASSYIAGQYEQYF.

The chain recombines TRBV4-1 with TRBJ2-5, with D possibly being TRBD2 (5 bases). The V end was cut by 0 bases, the J end by 5 bases, with 13 bases between. The CDR3 loop spans 15 amino acids. Germline CDR1 is MGHRA and CDR2 is YSYEKL. The CDR3 region has the DNA TGCGCCAGCAGCCAAGATAACCAGAGAGGGGAGACCCAGTACTTC. Encoded protein: CASSQDNQRGETQYF.

A remark on this clone: Germline and junction disagree at one end, which may indicate a read error. The V and J genes are TRBV6-1 and TRBJ2-1; D possibly matches TRBD1 or TRBD2 (5 bases each). Germline-derived CDR1 and CDR2 are MNHNS and SASEGT. CDR3 length: 15 amino acids. CDR3 in DNA: TGTGCCAGCAGTGGCGGGTCCTTGAAGGACAATGAGAAGTTCTTC. Encoded protein: CASSGGSLKDNEKFF.